This T cell receptor beta chain was obtained from a study of molecular identifiers for immune sequencing clone quantification. Points from the study as a whole: Whereas clones above 20 RNA copies held under 1% of naive-cell molecules, they held over 98% of effector molecules.

CDR3 length: 14 amino acids. V was clipped by 0 bases and J by 4 bases, with 10 bases between them. In germline, CDR1 is MGHRA, CDR2 YSYEKL. Making the bulk TCR libraries relied on previously described methods and listed TCR primers. Each CDR3 protein gets one entry after TCRdb re-called the PCR reads with MiXCR. The table shows around 20,000 distinct CDR3 sequences, with 15% to 20% occurring only once. This clonotype was seen many times. Its antigen is unknown. This sequence was found in a human donor in good health. Some libraries in this study had Jurkat cell RNA spiked in. Sequencing was done on a sample of naive CD8+ T cells from blood, with Jurkat cell RNA spiked in. The subset was: FACS-sorted CD8+CD4-CCR7+CD45RA+ naive T cells. V and J are TRBV4-1 and TRBJ2-7, with a possible D match to TRBD2 (5 bases). The CDR3 nucleotides are TGCGCCAGCAGCCAAGAGGACTCGGGGTACGAGCAGTACTTC. Protein: CASSQEDSGYEQYF.